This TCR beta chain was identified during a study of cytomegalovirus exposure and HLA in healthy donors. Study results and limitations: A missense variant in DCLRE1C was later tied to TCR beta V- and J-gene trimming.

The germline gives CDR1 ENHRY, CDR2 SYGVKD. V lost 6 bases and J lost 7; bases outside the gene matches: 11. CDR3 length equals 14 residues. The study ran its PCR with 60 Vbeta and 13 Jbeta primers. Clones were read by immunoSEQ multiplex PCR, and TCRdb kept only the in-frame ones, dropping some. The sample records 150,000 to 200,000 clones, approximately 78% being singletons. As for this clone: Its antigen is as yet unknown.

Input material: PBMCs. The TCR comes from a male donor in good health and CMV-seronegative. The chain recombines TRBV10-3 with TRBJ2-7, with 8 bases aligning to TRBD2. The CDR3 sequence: CAISGGGPPWEQYF. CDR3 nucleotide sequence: TGTGCCATCAGCGGCGGGGGGCCCCCTTGGGAGCAGTACTTC.